A single sample gave rise to the 20 T cell receptor beta chains below, sequenced in a study of cytomegalovirus exposure and HLA in healthy donors. PCR involved 60 Vbeta and 13 Jbeta primers. TCRdb's copy holds only in-frame clones and misses some; the assay was immunoSEQ multiplex PCR. Among around 85,000 clones listed, 65% to 75% were seen once. Sample: PBMCs. Receptor source: a man aged 55 to 70 in good health and CMV-seronegative.

This sequence joins TRBV10-2 and TRBJ2-1; perhaps TRBD1 as D (6 bases). Germline CDR1 reads WSHSY; CDR2 reads SAAADI. CDR3 length equals 16 residues. V was shortened by 2 bases and J by 2 bases, with 13 bases between the two germline ends. CDR3 loop: CASSEEQGLTYNEQFF. Here the CDR3 DNA reads TGCGCCAGCAGTGAGGAGCAGGGGCTTACCTACAATGAGCAGTTCTTC.

The chain links TRBV6-6 to TRBJ1-3; D may be TRBD1 (5 bases). This CDR3 comprises 14 residues. Germline lookup yields CDR1 MNHNY and CDR2 SVGAGI (reference sequence). The ends were cut back, 5 bases at V and 2 bases at J, with 10 bases in the middle. The CDR3 loop is CASSPRGAGNTIYF. CDR3 coding DNA: TGTGCCAGCAGTCCACGGGGGGCTGGAAACACCATATATTTT.

This clone was detected a few times. J is TRBJ2-7 and V is TRBV7-3; TRBD1 matches at 7 bases. Germline trimming cut 5 bases from V and 0 bases from J; bases unmatched to any gene: 4. The CDR3 has 14 amino acids. The V gene's germline CDR1 is SGHTA and CDR2 FQGTGA. As DNA, the CDR3 is TGTGCCAGCAGCACCCGACAGGGCTCCTACGAGCAGTACTTC. Translation: CASSTRQGSYEQYF.

This clone was found a few times. V usage is TRBV6-6 and J usage is TRBJ1-1, with 8 bases lining up with TRBD1. Germline CDR1 and CDR2: MNHNY and SVGAGI (reference sequence). The CDR3 spans 16 residues. V trimming: 6 bases; J trimming: 6 bases; junction bases outside the gene matches: 15. In DNA, the CDR3 is TGTGCCAGCAGCCAATCCGCCCCGGACAGGGACCCTGAAGCTTTCTTT. This encodes CASSQSAPDRDPEAFF.

This clone has only one observation. The chain joins TRBV9 to TRBJ1-1, with a tentative D call TRBD1 (6 bases). The V and J ends lost 0 bases and 10 bases respectively, with 22 bases between them. The CDR3 spans 16 residues. Germline CDR1 SGDLS, CDR2 YYNGEE. The CDR3 here is CASSVAGGGGVTAAFF. The CDR3 DNA reads as TGTGCCAGCAGCGTAGCGGGAGGAGGGGGAGTTACGGCAGCTTTCTTT.

This clone was picked up a small number of times. V is TRBV2 and J is TRBJ1-4, with D possibly being TRBD1 (6 bases). Trimming removed 3 bases at V and 8 bases at J, with 13 bases between. CDR1 SNHLY and CDR2 FYNNEI come from the germline V gene. The CDR3 spans 14 residues. The CDR3 bases are TGTGCCAGCAGTGATCATGGTAGGGGGGAAAAACTGTTTTTT. This encodes CASSDHGRGEKLFF. The variable domain in full, with the rest retrieved from reference TRBV2 and TRBJ1-4, is EPEVTQTPSHQVTQMGQEVILRCVPISNHLYFYWYRQILGQKVEFLVSFYNNEISEKSEIFDDQFSVERPDGSNFTLKIRSTKLEDSAMYFCASSDHGRGEKLFFGSGTQLSVL.

In the case of this clone: Other DNA sequences in this specimen translate into the identical CDR3. The V call is TRBV5-6, the J call TRBJ2-7; D possibly corresponds to TRBD2 (5 bases). Germline CDR1 and CDR2: SGHDT and YYEEEE. This CDR3 has 12 residues. V gave up 0 bases and J gave up 7 bases, with 8 bases separating them. The CDR3 DNA reads TGTGCCAGCAGCTTGGGCAGAGGGGAGCAGTACTTC. It codes for CASSLGRGEQYF.

This clone is a singleton in its sample. The chain links TRBV12-5 to TRBJ1-2; TRBD1 might be the D (5 bases). This CDR3 contains 13 residues. Germline V gene sequence: CDR1 LGHNT, CDR2 FRNRAP. Trimming took off 2 bases at V and 7 bases at J, with 11 bases between the two ends. The CDR3 reads CASGLWGERGYTF. The CDR3 bases are TGTGCTAGTGGTTTGTGGGGGGAGCGTGGCTACACCTTC.

In this sample, this clone turned up a few times. The J gene is TRBJ2-2, the V gene TRBV6-5; TRBD1 might be the D (5 bases). The CDR3 totals 15 residues. V was pared by 6 bases and J by 0 bases, with 11 bases between. Germline assignment: CDR1 MNHEY and CDR2 SVGAGI. The CDR3 region has the DNA TGTGCCAGCAGCTTTGACAGCGCGAACACCGGGGAGCTGTTTTTT. This gives the protein CASSFDSANTGELFF.

This clone was seen only a few times. This sequence joins TRBV6-5 and TRBJ1-5; D not certain. CDR3 size: 14 residues. CDR1 and CDR2 (germline): MNHEY, SVGAGI. Trimming cost V 2 bases and J 3 bases, with 8 bases left between them. CDR3: CASSYTADNQPQHF. The CDR3 bases are TGTGCCAGCAGTTACACAGCCGACAATCAGCCCCAGCATTTT.

This chain joins TRBV19 and TRBJ1-1; possible D gene TRBD1, 6 bases. The germline CDR1 and CDR2 sequences are LNHDA and SQIVND (reference sequence). This CDR3 is built from 15 residues. The ends were cut back, 1 base at V and 4 bases at J, with 13 bases in the middle. The CDR3 sequence: CASSIAGRGLTEAFF. The CDR3 bases are TGTGCCAGTAGTATAGCGGGCAGGGGTCTCACTGAAGCTTTCTTT.

This chain uses TRBV7-6 with TRBJ1-2; D possibly corresponds to TRBD1 (6 bases). V was cut by 1 base and J by 2 bases, with 8 bases left in between. Germline V gene data show CDR1 as SGHVS and CDR2 as FNYEAQ. CDR3 size: 14 residues. In DNA, the CDR3 is TGTGCCAGCAGCTTAGTTCAGGGGAACTATGGCTACACCTTC. Translated, it gives CASSLVQGNYGYTF.

The chain uses TRBV9 and TRBJ2-7; possibly TRBD2 for D (6 bases). Germline values: CDR1 SGDLS, CDR2 YYNGEE. CDR3 length: 15 residues. V was pared by 4 bases and J by 7 bases, with 21 bases between. CDR3 protein: CASSPWRDRVWEQYF. As DNA, the CDR3 is TGTGCCAGCAGCCCGTGGCGGGACCGGGTTTGGGAGCAGTACTTC.

The chain couples TRBV19 to TRBJ1-5; D is unclear. The germline V gene encodes CDR1 LNHDA and CDR2 SQIVND (reference sequence). The CDR3 has 13 residues. The ends were cut back, 3 bases at V and 7 bases at J, with 10 bases in the middle. In DNA, the CDR3 is TGTGCCAGTAGTATGGACTCGGGGCAGCCCCAGCATTTT. Translated: CASSMDSGQPQHF.

To note about this clone: Relative to the germline gene, one junction end is altered; a read error may explain this. The chain has TRBV7-9 and TRBJ2-1; possibly TRBD2 for D (5 bases). The length of the CDR3 is 13 residues. Per germline, CDR1 SEHNR and CDR2 FQNEAQ (reference sequence). The CDR3 DNA sequence: TGTTCCAGCAGCCCACCCGCGGACTATGAGCAGTTCTTC. Amino acid sequence: CSSSPPADYEQFF. Supplemented by reference TRBV7-9 and TRBJ2-1, the full variable domain reads DTGVSQNPRHKITKRGQNVTFRCDPISEHNRLYWYRQTLGQGPEFLTYFQNEAQLEKSRLLSDRFSAERPKGSFSTLEIQRTEQGDSAMYLCSSSPPADYEQFFGPGTRLTVL.

The chain combines TRBV7-3 with TRBJ1-1; maybe TRBD1 (6 bases). The CDR3 sequence is 18 residues long. Germline CDR1 reads SGHTA; CDR2 reads FQGTGA. With 0 bases removed from V and 1 base from J, the gap between germline ends came to 18 bases. In DNA form, the CDR3 reads TGTGCCAGCAGCTTAACGTCAGGCGGGGGCGGTCGGAACACTGAAGCTTTCTTT. Residues: CASSLTSGGGGRNTEAFF.

V and J are TRBV10-3 and TRBJ1-2, with D possibly TRBD1 on 5 matching bases. CDR3 length: 13 residues. CDR1 and CDR2 from the germline V gene are ENHRY and SYGVKD. Trimming took 2 bases from V and 8 from J, leaving 12 bases between them. The CDR3 bases are TGTGCCATCAGTGAGACGGACACAGGCGGCTACACCTTC. Protein: CAISETDTGGYTF.

The J gene is TRBJ2-5, the V gene TRBV2, with 14 bases lining up with TRBD2. The J segment lost 7 bases and the V segment lost 6 bases, leaving 10 bases of the junction unmatched. The CDR3 extends over 16 amino acids. Germline CDR1 and CDR2: SNHLY and FYNNEI. DNA for the CDR3: TGTGCCAGCAGGGCTCAGACTAGCGGGGGGGCGGGGACCCAGTACTTC. Translated, it gives CASRAQTSGGAGTQYF.

The chain links TRBV7-9 to TRBJ1-2; tentatively, D is TRBD1 (6 bases). V shed 1 base and J shed 4 bases, with 10 bases lying between them. Germline loops: CDR1 SEHNR, CDR2 FQNEAQ (reference sequence). This CDR3 has 14 residues. In DNA form, the CDR3 reads TGTGCCAGCAGCTTAGGGACAGCCTCCTATGGCTACACCTTC. Its translation: CASSLGTASYGYTF.

The CDR3 region is CASSYDVGEGTGELFF. The CDR3 DNA follows: TGTGCCAGCAGCTACGACGTAGGGGAGGGGACCGGGGAGCTGTTTTTT. The chain combines TRBV5-4 with TRBJ2-2; 7 bases agree with TRBD2. The CDR3 spans 16 residues. Trimming removed 3 bases from V and 5 bases from J; junction bases left unmatched: 10. Germline values: CDR1 SGHNT, CDR2 YYREEE (reference sequence).